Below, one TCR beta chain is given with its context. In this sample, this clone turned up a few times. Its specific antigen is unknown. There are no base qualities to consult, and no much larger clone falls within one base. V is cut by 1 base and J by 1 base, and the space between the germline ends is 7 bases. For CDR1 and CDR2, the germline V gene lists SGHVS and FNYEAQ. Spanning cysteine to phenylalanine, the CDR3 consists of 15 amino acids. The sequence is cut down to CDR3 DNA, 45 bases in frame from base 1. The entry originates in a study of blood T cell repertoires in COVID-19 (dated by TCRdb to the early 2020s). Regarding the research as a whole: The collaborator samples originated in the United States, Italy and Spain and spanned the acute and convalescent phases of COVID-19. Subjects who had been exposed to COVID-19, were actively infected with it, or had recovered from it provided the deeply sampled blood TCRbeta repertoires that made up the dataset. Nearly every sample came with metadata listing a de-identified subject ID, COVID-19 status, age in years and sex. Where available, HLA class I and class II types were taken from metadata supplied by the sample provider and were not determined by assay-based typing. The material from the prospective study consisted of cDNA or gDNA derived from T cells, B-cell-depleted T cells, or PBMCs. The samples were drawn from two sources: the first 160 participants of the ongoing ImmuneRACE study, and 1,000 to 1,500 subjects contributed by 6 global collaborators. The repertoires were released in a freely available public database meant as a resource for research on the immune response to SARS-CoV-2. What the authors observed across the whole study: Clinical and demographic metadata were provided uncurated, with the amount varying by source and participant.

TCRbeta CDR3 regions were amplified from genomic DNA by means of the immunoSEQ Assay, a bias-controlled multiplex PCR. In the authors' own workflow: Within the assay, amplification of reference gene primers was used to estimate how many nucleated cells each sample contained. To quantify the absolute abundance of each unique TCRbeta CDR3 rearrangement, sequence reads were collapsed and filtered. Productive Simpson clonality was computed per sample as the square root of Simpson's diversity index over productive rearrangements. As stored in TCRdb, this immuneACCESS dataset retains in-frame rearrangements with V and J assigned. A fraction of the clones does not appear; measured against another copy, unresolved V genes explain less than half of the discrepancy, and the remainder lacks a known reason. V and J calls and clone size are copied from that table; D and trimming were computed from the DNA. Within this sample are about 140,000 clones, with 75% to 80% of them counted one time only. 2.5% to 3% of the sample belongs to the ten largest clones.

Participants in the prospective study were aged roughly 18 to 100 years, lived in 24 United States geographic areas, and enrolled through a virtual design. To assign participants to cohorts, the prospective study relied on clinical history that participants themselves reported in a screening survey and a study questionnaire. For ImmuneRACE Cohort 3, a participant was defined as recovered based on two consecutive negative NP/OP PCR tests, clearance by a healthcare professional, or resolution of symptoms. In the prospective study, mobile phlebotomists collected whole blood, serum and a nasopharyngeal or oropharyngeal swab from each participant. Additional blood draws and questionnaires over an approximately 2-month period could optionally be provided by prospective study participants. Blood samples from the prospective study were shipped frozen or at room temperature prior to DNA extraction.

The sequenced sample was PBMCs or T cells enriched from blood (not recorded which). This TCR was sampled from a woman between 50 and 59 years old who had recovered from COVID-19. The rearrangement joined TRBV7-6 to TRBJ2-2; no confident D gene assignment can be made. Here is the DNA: TGTGCCAGCAGCTTAGTGGGCAGGAACACCGGGGAGCTGTTTTTT. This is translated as CASSLVGRNTGELFF.